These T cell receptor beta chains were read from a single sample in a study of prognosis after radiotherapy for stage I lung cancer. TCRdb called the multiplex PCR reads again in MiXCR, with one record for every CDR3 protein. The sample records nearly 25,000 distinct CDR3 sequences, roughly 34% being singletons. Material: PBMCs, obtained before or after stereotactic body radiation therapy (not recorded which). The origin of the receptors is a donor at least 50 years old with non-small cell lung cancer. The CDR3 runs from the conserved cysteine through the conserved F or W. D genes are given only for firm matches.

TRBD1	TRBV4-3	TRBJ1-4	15	CASSRLFGTEEKLFF
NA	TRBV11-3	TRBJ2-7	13	CASSLDPDSEQYF
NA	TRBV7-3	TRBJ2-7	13	CASSLQSSSEQYF
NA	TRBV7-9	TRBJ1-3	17	CASSQGGGSPSGNTIYF
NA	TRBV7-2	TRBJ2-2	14	CASRRRTATGELFF
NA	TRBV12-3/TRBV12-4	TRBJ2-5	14	CASSLGSQQETQYF
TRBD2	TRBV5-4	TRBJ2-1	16	CASSNPLAGAYNEQFF
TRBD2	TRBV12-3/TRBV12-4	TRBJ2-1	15	CASSTPGLAGQEQFF
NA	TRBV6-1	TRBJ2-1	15	CASRGQGTNFYEQFF
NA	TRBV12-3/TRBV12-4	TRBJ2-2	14	CASSLDFSGGELFF
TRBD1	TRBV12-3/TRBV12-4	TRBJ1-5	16	CASSSSIRDRNQPQHF
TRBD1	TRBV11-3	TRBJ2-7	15	CASSSDRDRGHEQYF
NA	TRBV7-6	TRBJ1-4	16	CASSADPGGPNEKLFF
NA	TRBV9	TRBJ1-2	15	CASTLEGSLGYGYTF
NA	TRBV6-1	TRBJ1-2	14	CASSEKGTYYGYTF
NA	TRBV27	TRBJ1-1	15	CASSSGRRGGTEAFF
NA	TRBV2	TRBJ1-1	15	CASTLLPGGGTEAFF
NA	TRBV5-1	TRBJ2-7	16	CASSLAGARSSYEQYF
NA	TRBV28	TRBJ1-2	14	CASSPFQGGYGYTF
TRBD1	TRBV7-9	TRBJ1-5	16	CASSLAGQGAGQPQHF
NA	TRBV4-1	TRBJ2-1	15	CASSSGGVSYNEQFF
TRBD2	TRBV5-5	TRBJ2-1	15	CASSLSGSPLNEQFF
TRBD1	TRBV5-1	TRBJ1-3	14	CASSSGTEGNTIYF
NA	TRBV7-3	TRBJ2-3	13	CASSCDDTDTQYF
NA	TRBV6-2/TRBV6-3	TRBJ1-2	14	CASSYRTVSGGYTF
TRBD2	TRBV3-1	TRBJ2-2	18	CASSQERHGRGGTGELFF
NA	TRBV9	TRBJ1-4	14	CASSDSGMDEKLFF
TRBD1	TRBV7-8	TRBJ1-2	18	CASSLLDTGTGGENGYTF
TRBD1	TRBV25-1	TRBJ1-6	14	CASRITGGNSPLHF
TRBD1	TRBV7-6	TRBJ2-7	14	CASSQSGTGKEQYF
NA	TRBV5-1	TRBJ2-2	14	CASSVVWDAGELFF
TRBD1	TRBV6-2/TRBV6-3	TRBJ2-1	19	CASSYRLQLDRDPYNEQFF
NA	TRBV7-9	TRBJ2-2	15	CASSPRGADTGELFF
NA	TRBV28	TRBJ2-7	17	CASSPGTVGSMVYEQYF
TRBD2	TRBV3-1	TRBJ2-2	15	CASSQGSGDTGELFF
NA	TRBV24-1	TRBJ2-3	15	CATSDLGKGTDTQYF
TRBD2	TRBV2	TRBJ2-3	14	CASRLAPSTDTQYF
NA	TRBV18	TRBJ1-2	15	CASSPPSPGVGGYTF
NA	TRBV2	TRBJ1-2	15	CASRPDSRSNYGYTF
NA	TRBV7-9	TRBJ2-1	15	CASSLTSVVYNEQFF
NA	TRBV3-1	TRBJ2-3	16	CASSQIPGVGTDTQYF
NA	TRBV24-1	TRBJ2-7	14	CATSDSLDGYEQYF
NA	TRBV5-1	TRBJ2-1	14	CASSLDSQYNYQFF
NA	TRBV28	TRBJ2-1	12	CASSSRNNEQFF